Listed below are T cell receptor beta chains from one sample, sequenced in a study of shared T cell receptors in the human thymus. Sequencing used immunoSEQ multiplex PCR; TCRdb keeps in-frame clones, though not all of them. Of 640,000 or so clones listed, more than 75% are singletons. These data also formed part of another study, on human thymus T cells.

Sequenced input: thymocytes. Source of these receptors: a boy under two years old with a congenital heart defect. Both conserved end residues are part of each CDR3. D genes are given only for firm matches.

>TRBJ2-1|TRBV4-3|TRBD2
CASSQLDGLAYNEQFF
>TRBJ2-7|TRBV30|.
CACLPGRHRWQYEQYF
>TRBJ1-2|TRBV14|.
CASSHPRVTGDGYTF
>TRBJ2-7|TRBV6-5|TRBD1
CASSYSGTGSVEQYF
>TRBJ1-5|TRBV15|TRBD1
CATSREGTGNNQPQHF
>TRBJ2-4|TRBV28|TRBD2
CASNGVGTSAKNIQYF
>TRBJ1-1|TRBV7-8|TRBD1
CASSLDLGTGGYAFF
>TRBJ2-1|TRBV7-3|TRBD1
CASSTDRADEQFF
>TRBJ2-2|TRBV6-6|.
CASKYYNTGELFF
>TRBJ2-2|TRBV5-1|TRBD2
CASRGGAGDDGTGELFF
>TRBJ1-6|TRBV4-1|TRBD1
CASSQDPRDRLGSPLHF
>TRBJ2-1|TRBV6-4|TRBD2
CASSGNGGGYNEQFF
>TRBJ2-3|TRBV25-1|.
CASSGGPLDRLTDTQYF
>TRBJ2-3|TRBV11-2|TRBD2
CASSLGTSGRTDTQYF
>TRBJ2-7|TRBV6-5|.
CASSYSRRGYERYF
>TRBJ1-6|TRBV6-5|.
CASSGLNSPLHF
>TRBJ1-1|TRBV10-3|.
CAISESESSAPEAFF